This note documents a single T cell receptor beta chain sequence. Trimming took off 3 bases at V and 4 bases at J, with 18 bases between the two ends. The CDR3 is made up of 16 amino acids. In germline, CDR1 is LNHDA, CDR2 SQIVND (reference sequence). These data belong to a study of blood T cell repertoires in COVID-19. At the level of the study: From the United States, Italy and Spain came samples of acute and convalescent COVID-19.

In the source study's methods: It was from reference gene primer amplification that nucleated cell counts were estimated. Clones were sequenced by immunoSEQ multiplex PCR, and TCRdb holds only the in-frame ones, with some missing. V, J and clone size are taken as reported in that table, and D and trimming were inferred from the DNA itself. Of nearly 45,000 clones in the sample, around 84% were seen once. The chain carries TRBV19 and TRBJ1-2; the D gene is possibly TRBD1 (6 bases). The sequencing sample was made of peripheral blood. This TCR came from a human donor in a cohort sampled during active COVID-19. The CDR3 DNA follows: TGTGCCAGTAGTATTTTTGGGACACCAAACGGCTATGGCTACACCTTC. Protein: CASSIFGTPNGYGYTF.